Described below is a single T cell receptor beta chain sequence and its context. The antigen it binds to is not known. Qualities for individual bases were not recorded, and no much larger clone is one base off. This specimen belongs to a study of human T cells and chemical hapten exposure listed by TCRdb under 2021. About the study as a whole: For sensitization, 2% DPC in acetone was applied to a roughly 2 cm by roughly 2 cm area of upper inner arm skin. Weekly therapeutic DPC doses were additionally applied to the scalp of patients throughout the approximately 24-week study period. Patch tests used Finn chambers with 0.01% DPC on the upper back, scored after 6 days by International Contact Dermatitis Research Group standards. The patient cohort, mostly female, included alopecia areata with under or over 50% scalp involvement, alopecia totalis and alopecia universalis. Libraries were pooled for sequencing, and per-sample TCR yields varied mainly because of small differences in library volumes within the pool. In alopecia patients, the study followed how the peripheral blood TCR repertoire changed in vivo over primary and secondary sensitization to diphenylcyclopropenone (DPC), a hapten. Blood samples were taken from patients before sensitization (week 0) and then at 2, 6 and about 24 weeks after DPC sensitization. Twenty-nine alopecia patients gave blood for TCR sequencing at one to four time points (pre-sensitization, 2, 6 and 24 weeks). Findings and caveats that apply to the study as a whole: No change with DPC sensitization was found in the number of TCRs above 1 in 1000 frequency, and no evidence of global repertoire structure alterations was found. After repeated subsampling, changes were observed in the strength of the expansion versus patch-test correlation and in the threshold at which the correlation became significant. The number of PT1 expanded TCRs positively correlated with patch test score, significant at thresholds 8, 16 and 32 but not 4. Alopecia, a presumed autoimmune disease, was present in all patients, so the immune response of the patients might differ from that of healthy individuals. Expanded TCRs formed significantly more large CDR3 similarity clusters than pre-sensitization or healthy control sets, consistent with antigen-driven responses.

This specimen's time point label, interpreted: pre-sensitization, week 0. The treatment or condition label of this sample denotes: therapeutic diphenylcyclopropenone sensitization with weekly scalp DPC. Blood at each patch-test visit was drawn before the patch test was applied. Eligible patients were aged 18 to 70, diagnosed with alopecia, deemed suitable for DPC therapy, and excluded if pregnant. Total RNA was isolated from unfractionated whole blood collected in Tempus Blood RNA tubes. CDR1 and CDR2 are read off the germline V gene (reference sequence) as SEHNR and FQNEAQ. V sheds 10 bases and J sheds 0 bases, leaving 26 bases between their ends. From its cysteine to its phenylalanine, the CDR3 spans 18 amino acids. Solely the CDR3 DNA is kept, with 54 bases framed from the first base. The protocol used for the library was RACE. The sample was run on a NextSeq 500. During library preparation, unique molecular identifiers were attached to individual cDNA molecules so that TCRs could be counted quantitatively and reproducibly. Each blood RNA sample was used to sequence both TCR alpha and TCR beta chains. The study's processing was this. A median of about 100,000 TCRs per sample was observed, with a range of about 20,000 to 750,000. V, J and CDR3 annotation of the TCR reads was performed with the Decombinator software suite. For PS versus PT1 abundance plots, all samples were subsampled to the same number of TCRs (28,000). TCRs were defined as expanded if absent before sensitization and observed at least eight times at the 2-week time point. TCRdb ran its own pipeline on the public reads, namely fastp trimming at Q25 and MiXCR clone calling, and kept in-frame beta chains. Identical CDR3 proteins give one entry, which carries the most common genes and DNA. It is TCRdb's table, rather than the study itself, that gives the V and J calls and clone size. The sample records 300,000 to 450,000 distinct CDR3 sequences, around 5% of which are singletons. The top ten clones comprise about 8.2% of the sample.

The rearranged chain carries TRBV7-9 and TRBJ2-3; the D element might be TRBD1 or TRBD2, as each aligns at 7 bases. This material consisted of whole blood, taken in connection with sensitization to the hapten diphenylcyclopropenone (DPC). This TCR was recovered from a young woman with alopecia areata. Some clones in this sample may be carry-over from other donors' samples. This receptor carries the CDR3 CATRGLASGFSSTDTQYF. The DNA sequence is as follows: TGTGCCACCAGGGGGTTGGCTAGCGGATTTTCTAGCACAGATACGCAGTATTTT.